These T cell receptor beta chains were read from a single sample in a study of blood T cell repertoires in COVID-19. Method: immunoSEQ multiplex PCR; TCRdb's copy keeps in-frame clones and lacks some. The sample lists approximately 150,000 clones, around 84% occurring once. The sample taken for sequencing was peripheral blood. These receptors all stem from a man between 65 and 79 years old with acute or convalescent COVID-19. Both conserved end residues are part of each CDR3. The order of the fields is V gene, clone size, D gene, J gene, CDR3 protein, CDR3 DNA. D genes are given only for firm matches. Clone size is shown for a subset of rows, as once, few, many or a class of expanded clone.

>TRBV30|-|TRBD1|TRBJ1-5
CAWAPRHGTGDTQPQHF
TGTGCCTGGGCCCCCCGACACGGGACAGGGGATACTCAGCCCCAGCATTTT
>TRBV3-1/TRBV3-2|-|-|TRBJ1-1
CASSQGTVKPEAFF
TGTGCCAGCAGCCAAGGGACAGTAAAACCTGAAGCTTTCTTT
>TRBV6-5|-|TRBD1|TRBJ1-2
CASSPSDRGNYGYTF
TGTGCCAGCAGTCCTTCGGACAGGGGGAACTATGGCTACACCTTC
>TRBV5-1|-|TRBD1|TRBJ1-6
CASSFGQPGQRNSPLHF
TGCGCCAGCAGCTTCGGCCAACCGGGACAGAGGAATTCACCCCTCCACTTT
>TRBV19|-|TRBD2|TRBJ2-7
CASSPAASLSGGREYEQYF
TGTGCCAGTAGTCCCGCCGCGTCCCTGAGCGGGGGCCGCGAGTACGAGCAGTACTTC
>TRBV5-1|-|TRBD2|TRBJ2-2
CASSLELAGVTGELFF
TGCGCCAGCAGCTTGGAACTAGCGGGAGTCACCGGGGAGCTGTTTTTT
>TRBV19|-|TRBD2|TRBJ2-5
CASSSTSGNQETQYF
TGTGCCAGTAGTTCGACTAGCGGGAACCAAGAGACCCAGTACTTC
>TRBV7-2|-|-|TRBJ2-1
CASSSQGGLFDEQFF
TGTGCCAGCAGCTCCCAGGGTGGTTTATTCGATGAGCAGTTCTTC
>TRBV6-6|few|-|TRBJ2-7
CASNPTGLYEQYF
TGTGCCAGCAACCCGACAGGCCTCTACGAGCAGTACTTC
>TRBV27|-|TRBD2|TRBJ2-1
CASSLPGLAYNEQFF
TGTGCCAGCAGTTTGCCGGGACTAGCTTACAATGAGCAGTTCTTC
>TRBV4-1|few|TRBD2|TRBJ2-4
CASSQEQRGVLGAKNIQYF
TGCGCCAGCAGCCAAGAGCAGCGGGGGGTTCTGGGAGCCAAAAACATTCAGTACTTC
>TRBV4-1|-|TRBD2|TRBJ2-7
CASSKVYSGGLLEIYEQYF
TGCGCCAGCAGCAAAGTTTATAGCGGGGGGCTCTTAGAGATCTACGAGCAGTACTTC
>TRBV6-5|-|-|TRBJ1-6
CASQEGVSTSPLHF
TGTGCCAGTCAAGAGGGGGTGAGTACTTCACCCCTCCACTTT
>TRBV4-1|few|-|TRBJ2-6
CASSPGTGASGANVLTF
TGCGCCAGCAGCCCGGGCACAGGCGCCTCTGGGGCCAACGTCCTGACTTTC
>TRBV24-1|-|-|TRBJ2-3
CATSHNSNADTQYF
TGTGCCACCAGTCATAATAGCAACGCAGATACGCAGTATTTT
>TRBV9|-|TRBD2|TRBJ2-1
CASSVAGGQNEQFF
TGTGCCAGCAGCGTAGCGGGGGGGCAAAATGAGCAGTTCTTC
>TRBV6-5|-|TRBD1|TRBJ1-1
CASCLRGTGNTEAFF
TGTGCCAGCTGCCTACGGGGGACAGGGAACACTGAAGCTTTCTTT
>TRBV2|-|-|TRBJ1-1
CASRILTDMNTEAFF
TGTGCCAGCAGAATCTTGACGGACATGAACACTGAAGCTTTCTTT
>TRBV29-1|-|TRBD2|TRBJ2-1
CSVAPTSGSDNEQFF
TGCAGCGTTGCTCCGACTAGCGGGAGCGACAATGAGCAGTTCTTC
>TRBV7-2|-|-|TRBJ1-5
CASSLGIKPGNQPQHF
TGTGCCAGCAGCTTAGGCATCAAACCGGGCAATCAGCCCCAGCATTTT
>TRBV19|few|-|TRBJ1-1
CASSSNRVAEAFF
TGTGCCAGTAGTAGTAACAGGGTCGCTGAAGCTTTCTTT
>TRBV28|once|TRBD1|TRBJ2-7
CASSSGQGIYEQYF
TGTGCCAGCAGCTCGGGACAGGGTATCTACGAGCAGTACTTC
>TRBV11-2|-|-|TRBJ2-7
CASSSGQFRAYEQYF
TGTGCCAGCAGCTCTGGACAGTTCCGCGCCTACGAGCAGTACTTC
>TRBV11-3|-|TRBD2|TRBJ2-1
CASSSGGAGSYNEQFF
TGTGCCAGCAGCTCGGGGGGGGCCGGATCCTACAATGAGCAGTTCTTC
>TRBV2|-|TRBD1|TRBJ1-1
CASRVTGVEAFF
TGTGCCAGCAGGGTCACAGGGGTTGAAGCTTTCTTT
>TRBV5-1|few|TRBD1|TRBJ1-2
CASSWGDRGNYGYTF
TGCGCCAGCAGCTGGGGCGACAGGGGGAACTATGGCTACACCTTC
>TRBV5-1|-|TRBD1|TRBJ2-5
CASSSHLTGGNGETQYF
TGCGCCAGCAGCTCGCACCTGACAGGGGGCAACGGGGAGACCCAGTACTTC
>TRBV6-5|-|-|TRBJ2-7
CASSYLAGEYEQYF
TGTGCCAGCAGTTACTTGGCAGGGGAGTACGAGCAGTACTTC
>TRBV6-5|once|-|TRBJ2-3
CASSPSGPSTDTQYF
TGTGCCAGCAGTCCGAGCGGACCTAGCACAGATACGCAGTATTTT
>TRBV28|-|-|TRBJ1-4
CASSEDRTPDEKLFF
TGTGCCAGCAGTGAAGACAGGACTCCAGATGAAAAACTGTTTTTT
>TRBV9|-|-|TRBJ2-5
CASSVTSSEGETQYF
TGTGCCAGCAGCGTTACTAGCTCAGAGGGAGAGACCCAGTACTTC
>TRBV7-9|-|-|TRBJ2-5
CASSLGGEETQYF
TGTGCCAGCAGCTTAGGAGGAGAGGAGACCCAGTACTTC
>TRBV7-9|-|-|TRBJ1-1
CASSFGERVAFF
TGTGCCAGCAGCTTCGGGGAGCGGGTAGCTTTCTTT
>TRBV5-4|-|TRBD2|TRBJ2-5
CASSLVAGGSETQYF
TGTGCCAGCAGCTTGGTAGCGGGGGGCTCGGAGACCCAGTACTTC
>TRBV6-5|few|TRBD1|TRBJ1-1
CASSYTTGEDTEAFF
TGTGCCAGCAGTTATACCACAGGGGAGGACACTGAAGCTTTCTTT
>TRBV15|-|TRBD1|TRBJ2-5
CATSRGTGEETQYF
TGTGCCACCAGCAGAGGTACAGGGGAAGAGACCCAGTACTTC
>TRBV6-5|-|TRBD2|TRBJ2-2
CASSLSGVYTGELFF
TGTGCCAGCAGTTTAAGCGGGGTATACACCGGGGAGCTGTTTTTT
>TRBV7-8|-|TRBD2|TRBJ2-3
CASSSLAGGGTDTQYF
TGTGCCAGCAGTTCGCTAGCGGGGGGGGGCACAGATACGCAGTATTTT
>TRBV6-5|-|TRBD1|TRBJ1-5
CASKQGAVGFLPQHF
TGTGCCAGCAAACAGGGGGCCGTCGGTTTTCTCCCCCAGCATTTT
>TRBV7-9|-|-|TRBJ2-2
CASSRVEELFF
TGTGCCAGCAGCCGGGTCGAGGAGCTGTTTTTT
>TRBV12-3/TRBV12-4|-|-|TRBJ1-1
CASSLVGLEAFF
TGTGCCAGCAGTTTAGTTGGCCTCGAAGCTTTCTTT
>TRBV9|few|-|TRBJ2-7
CASSVTGNSYEQYF
TGTGCCAGCAGCGTCACAGGTAACTCCTACGAGCAGTACTTC
>TRBV20-1|-|-|TRBJ1-2
CSASKRGGYTF
TGCAGTGCTAGCAAGAGAGGTGGCTACACCTTC
>TRBV3-1/TRBV3-2|-|TRBD2|TRBJ2-3
CASSQRFDTGGVDTQYF
TGTGCCAGCAGCCAACGATTCGATACGGGAGGTGTGGATACGCAGTATTTT
>TRBV7-8|-|TRBD2|TRBJ2-7
CASSQTSVTYEQYF
TGTGCCAGCAGCCAAACTAGCGTTACCTACGAGCAGTACTTC
>TRBV29-1|-|-|TRBJ1-4
CSVEWGSNPSPFF
TGCAGCGTTGAATGGGGCAGCAACCCATCCCCGTTTTTT
>TRBV18|once|-|TRBJ1-5
CASANRARDSNQPQHF
TGTGCCAGCGCAAACAGGGCCAGGGATAGCAATCAGCCCCAGCATTTT
>TRBV19|-|-|TRBJ1-3
CASRQSPGRNTIYF
TGTGCCAGTAGACAGTCTCCTGGTCGAAACACCATATATTTT
>TRBV19|-|TRBD1|TRBJ2-7
CASQGAYEQYF
TGTGCCAGTCAGGGGGCCTACGAGCAGTACTTC
>TRBV9|-|TRBD1|TRBJ2-7
CASSIRDRGYEQYF
TGTGCCAGCAGCATCCGGGACAGGGGGTACGAGCAGTACTTC